A single sample gave rise to the 20 T cell receptor beta chains below, sequenced in a study of T cell repertoires in aging, cancer and after chemotherapy. A mixed TRB-A/B primer pool amplified rearranged TRB by multiplex touch-down PCR. Using its own MiXCR run on the multiplex PCR reads, TCRdb lists one record per CDR3 protein. The profile shows fewer than 11,000 distinct CDR3 sequences, less than 30% of them singletons. The template was genomic DNA from peripheral blood, not RNA. The sequencing sample was made of blood. The receptors stem from a human donor in good health.

By share of the sample, this clonotype is medium-sized (0.01 to 0.1%). The gene calls are TRBV19 and TRBJ1-5; the match to TRBD1 covers 7 bases. The trim removed 5 bases at V and 1 base at J, leaving 8 bases unmatched. There are 16 residues in the CDR3. Germline V gene data show CDR1 as LNHDA and CDR2 as SQIVND (reference sequence). This CDR3 is CASSPHRDSSNQPQHF. The CDR3 DNA sequence: TGTGCCAGTAGTCCACACCGGGACAGCAGCAATCAGCCCCAGCATTTT.

Here the CDR3 DNA reads TGTGCCAGCAGCTTACTTAGCTTCGGGAGTAGTCCCTACGAGCAGTACTTC. Translation: CASSLLSFGSSPYEQYF. The J gene is TRBJ2-7, the V gene TRBV7-9; possibly TRBD2 for D (6 bases). The germline gives CDR1 SEHNR, CDR2 FQNEAQ (reference sequence). The V end lost 2 bases, the J end lost 2 bases, and 19 bases lay between the germline ends. The CDR3 loop spans 17 amino acids.

The V call is TRBV15, the J call TRBJ1-1, with 7 bases aligning to TRBD1. The length of the CDR3 is 17 residues. Germline V gives CDR1 LNHNV, CDR2 YYDKDF (reference sequence). V lost 0 bases to trimming and J lost 4 bases; unmatched junction nucleotides: 11. CDR3 sequence: CATSREVPGGTGTEAFF. The CDR3 region has the DNA TGTGCCACCAGCAGAGAGGTTCCAGGGGGGACCGGCACTGAAGCTTTCTTT.

V and J are TRBV30 and TRBJ2-1; the match to TRBD2 covers 7 bases. This CDR3 is 15 amino acids long. The germline gives CDR1 GTSNPN, CDR2 SVGIG (reference sequence). V dropped 3 bases and J dropped 3; count of bases not matched to a gene: 8. This CDR3 is CAWSGTTQYYNEQFF. The CDR3 bases are TGTGCCTGGAGCGGGACTACTCAATACTACAATGAGCAGTTCTTC.

As for this clonotype: This clone may be a read error of a much larger clone one base away. The CDR3: CSVESRENTEAFF. DNA for the CDR3: TGCAGCGTTGAATCCAGGGAGAACACTGAAGCTTTCTTT. The gene calls are TRBV29-1 and TRBJ1-1, with D perhaps matching TRBD1 (5 bases). CDR1 is SQVTM, CDR2 ANQGSEA, per germline. The CDR3 totals 13 residues. Between the trimmed V and J ends, which lost 2 bases and 1 base, there was a span of 8 bases.

This clonotype is medium-sized within its sample. The V call is TRBV7-9, the J call TRBJ1-2, with TRBD1 matching over 10 bases. The junction had 8 bases not matched to a gene; V was cut back by 6 bases and J by 4 bases. The CDR3 is made up of 15 amino acids. Germline CDR1 reads SEHNR; CDR2 reads FQNEAQ (reference sequence). In DNA, the CDR3 is TGTGCCAGCAGTCGACAGGGGGCGGAAGGCTATGGCTACACCTTC. Translation: CASSRQGAEGYGYTF.

In its sample, this clonotype is medium-sized. This chain connects TRBV7-2 to TRBJ1-2; D gene ambiguous. V was trimmed by 7 bases and J by 4 bases, leaving 13 bases between them. CDR1 is SGHTA and CDR2 is FQGNSA in the germline V gene. This CDR3 is built from 13 residues. CDR3 sequence: CASTWTDSYGYTF. DNA of the CDR3: TGTGCCAGCACGTGGACGGATTCCTATGGCTACACCTTC. Filled out from reference TRBV7-2 and TRBJ1-2, the complete variable domain reads GAGVSQSPSNKVTEKGKDVELRCDPISGHTALYWYRQSLGQGLEFLIYFQGNSAPDKSGLPSDRFSAERTGGSVSTLTIQRTQQEDSAVYLCASTWTDSYGYTFGSGTRLTVV.

The genes are TRBV12-3 or TRBV12-4 and TRBJ1-1; D may be TRBD1 (5 bases). The germline V and J ends were trimmed by 9 bases and 1 base, with 12 bases remaining between them. CDR3 length: 13 amino acids. CDR3 bases: TGTGCCAGGAGTGGGGACTGGAACACTGAAGCTTTCTTT. Translated: CARSGDWNTEAFF.

V and J are TRBV10-3 and TRBJ2-3; D possibly corresponds to TRBD1 (6 bases). V was cut by 5 bases and J by 2 bases, with 11 bases left in between. The V gene's germline CDR1 is ENHRY and CDR2 SYGVKD. The CDR3 extends over 14 amino acids. The CDR3 bases are TGTGCCATCAGTCCCGACAGGTTCACAGATACGCAGTATTTT. Translating gives CAISPDRFTDTQYF.

This clonotype was detected a few times. This chain joins TRBV4-2 and TRBJ1-3; D uncertain. CDR1 is LGHNA, CDR2 YNFKEQ, per germline. CDR3 length: 11 residues. V lost 1 base and J lost 6, with 1 base in between. CDR3 sequence (DNA): TGTGCCAGCAGCCAAGCAAACACCATATATTTT. This codes for CASSQANTIYF.

The rearrangement uses TRBV7-9 and TRBJ2-7; 11 bases match TRBD1. The CDR3 loop spans 15 amino acids. Germline loops: CDR1 SEHNR, CDR2 FQNEAQ (reference sequence). Trimming removed 4 bases from V and 2 bases from J; junction bases left unmatched: 4. CDR3 coding DNA: TGTGCCAGCAGCTCCCCGGGACAGGGGGCCTACGAGCAGTACTTC. As protein: CASSSPGQGAYEQYF.

V is TRBV6-1 and J is TRBJ2-7; no definite D call. The ends were cut back, 0 bases at V and 3 bases at J, with 12 bases in the middle. Germline V gene lookup returns CDR1 MNHNS and CDR2 SASEGT. The CDR3 runs 15 residues. In DNA, the CDR3 is TGTGCCAGCAGTGAAGCTAGACTTTGGGACTACGAGCAGTACTTC. Translated: CASSEARLWDYEQYF.

This clonotype is medium-sized by share. The chain has TRBV7-2 and TRBJ2-3, with D possibly TRBD2 on 5 matching bases. V was trimmed by 5 bases and J by 5 bases, leaving 8 bases between them. The CDR3 extends over 12 amino acids. The V gene's germline CDR1 is SGHTA and CDR2 FQGNSA. The CDR3 sequence: CASSPTRDTQYF. In nucleotides, the CDR3 is TGTGCCAGCAGCCCTACTAGAGATACGCAGTATTTT.

V and J are TRBV7-9 and TRBJ2-7, with a weak D call TRBD2 (5 bases). Germline V lookup: CDR1 SEHNR, CDR2 FQNEAQ (reference sequence). This CDR3 region has 13 residues. The V and J ends lost 1 base and 4 bases respectively, with 8 bases between them. CDR3 coding DNA: TGTGCCAGCAGCTTAGTATCGGGGTACGAGCAGTACTTC. It codes for CASSLVSGYEQYF.

This sequence joins TRBV6-1 and TRBJ1-1; D not resolved. Between the trimmed V and J ends, which lost 2 bases and 1 base, there was a span of 5 bases. The CDR3 length is 13 residues. The germline CDR1 and CDR2 sequences are MNHNS and SASEGT. In nucleotides, the CDR3 is TGTGCCAGCAGTGAATGGGAGAACACTGAAGCTTTCTTT. Its protein is CASSEWENTEAFF.

Only a few counts were recorded for this clonotype. The rearrangement links TRBV11-2 to TRBJ2-7; 10 bases match TRBD2. This CDR3 has 16 amino acids. Trimming cost V 1 base and J 2 bases; bases outside gene matches: 5. The germline V gene has CDR1 SGHAT and CDR2 FQNNGV. In DNA form, the CDR3 reads TGTGCCAGCAGCTTAGTGATACTAGCGGGGCCCTACGAGCAGTACTTC. It translates to CASSLVILAGPYEQYF.

This chain uses TRBV28 with TRBJ2-1, with D maybe TRBD2 (6 bases). The V end was cut by 2 bases, the J end by 12 bases, with 11 bases between. The CDR3 length is 12 residues. Germline assignment: CDR1 MDHEN and CDR2 SYDVKM. The CDR3 region has the DNA TGTGCCAGCAGTTTAGAGGGACTCGGGCAGTTCTTC. Translating it yields CASSLEGLGQFF. The whole variable domain, filled in from reference TRBV28 and TRBJ2-1, reads DVKVTQSSRYLVKRTGEKVFLECVQDMDHENMFWYRQDPGLGLRLIYFSYDVKMKEKGDIPEGYSVSREKKERFSLILESASTNQTSMYLCASSLEGLGQFFGPGTRLTVL.

V gene TRBV28 combines with J gene TRBJ1-1, with TRBD1 as a possible D gene (5 bases). Germline V lookup: CDR1 MDHEN, CDR2 SYDVKM. This CDR3 has 14 amino acids. The ends were cut back, 4 bases at V and 0 bases at J, with 9 bases in the middle. The CDR3 nucleotides read TGTGCCAGCAGTTCGGGACTGCTGAACACTGAAGCTTTCTTT. Translated, it gives CASSSGLLNTEAFF.

The chain combines TRBV13 with TRBJ2-7; possibly TRBD1 for D (6 bases). V shed 6 bases and J shed 6 bases, with 12 bases lying between them. CDR1 is PRHDT and CDR2 is FYEKMQ in the germline V gene (reference sequence). This CDR3 is 12 amino acids long. The CDR3, as DNA: TGTGCCAGCAGTACAGGGACCACCGAGCAGTACTTC. Translating it yields CASSTGTTEQYF. Full variable domain (remainder filled in from reference TRBV13 and TRBJ2-7): AAGVIQSPRHLIKEKRETATLKCYPIPRHDTVYWYQQGPGQDPQFLISFYEKMQSDKGSIPDRFSAQQFSDYHSELNMSSLELGDSALYFCASSTGTTEQYFGPGTRLTVT.

This clonotype was seen a handful of times. This chain links TRBV27 with TRBJ2-2, with TRBD1 matching over 9 bases. The V and J ends lost 1 base and 8 bases, in that order; junction bases with no gene match: 23. This CDR3 has 21 residues. CDR1 is MNHEY and CDR2 is SMNVEV in the germline V gene (reference sequence). The CDR3 nucleotides are TGTGCCAGCAGTTTATTTCTAGGATTCGGGACAGGGCCGACGGGGGTTGGGGAGCTGTTTTTT. Translation gives CASSLFLGFGTGPTGVGELFF.